The next 4 T cell receptor beta chains were all read from a single sample in a study of T cell responses to AZD1222 COVID-19 vaccine. Profiling relied on immunoSEQ multiplex PCR, and the TCRdb table lists in-frame clones only, not all of them. The data show roughly 130,000 clones, over 75% seen once. The specimen was peripheral blood, collected on day 0 of AZD1222 vaccination. Every receptor here comes from an adult in good health.

The chain uses TRBV19 and TRBJ2-5, with 8 bases lining up with TRBD1. The length of the CDR3 is 14 residues. CDR1 and CDR2 from the germline V gene are LNHDA and SQIVND (reference sequence). J was trimmed by 5 bases and V by 1 base; bases with no gene match: 3. The chain's CDR3 is CASSIGAGGETQYF. CDR3 nucleotide sequence: TGTGCCAGTAGTATAGGGGCAGGGGGCGAGACCCAGTACTTC.

V is TRBV19 and J is TRBJ1-5; no clear D. CDR1 and CDR2 (germline): LNHDA, SQIVND (reference sequence). Trimming removed 1 base from V and 1 base from J, with 5 bases in between. The CDR3 sequence is 14 residues long. In DNA, the CDR3 is TGTGCCAGTAGTATAGCCAGCAGCAATCAGCCCCAGCATTTT. Protein: CASSIASSNQPQHF.

V usage is TRBV13 and J usage is TRBJ2-5; D may be TRBD1 or TRBD2 (5 bases each). The CDR3 spans 16 residues. CDR1 and CDR2 from the germline V gene are PRHDT and FYEKMQ (reference sequence). Trimming removed 4 bases at V and 0 bases at J, with 15 bases between. CDR3 DNA sequence: TGTGCCAGCAGCTCCGAGGGGTCAGGGTACCAAGAGACCCAGTACTTC. Translated, it gives CASSSEGSGYQETQYF.

The chain is built from TRBV4-2 and TRBJ1-2, with D unresolved. The CDR3 spans 13 residues. Germline V CDR1 and CDR2: LGHNA, YNFKEQ. V lost 7 bases to trimming and J lost 4 bases, with 13 bases between them. CDR3 protein: CASTTPPGYGYTF. The CDR3 coding sequence is TGTGCCAGCACCACCCCCCCCGGCTATGGCTACACCTTC.